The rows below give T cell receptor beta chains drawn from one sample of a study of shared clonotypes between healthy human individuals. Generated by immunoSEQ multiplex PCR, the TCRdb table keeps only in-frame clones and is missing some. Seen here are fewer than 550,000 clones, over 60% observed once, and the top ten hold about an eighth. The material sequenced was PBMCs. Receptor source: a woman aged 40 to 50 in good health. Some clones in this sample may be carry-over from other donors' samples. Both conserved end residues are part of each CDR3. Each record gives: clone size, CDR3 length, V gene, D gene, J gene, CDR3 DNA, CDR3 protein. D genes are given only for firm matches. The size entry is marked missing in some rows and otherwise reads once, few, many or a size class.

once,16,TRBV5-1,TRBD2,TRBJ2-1,TGCGCCAGCAGCTTGGCTAGCGGGAGTTCGTACAATGAGCAGTTCTTC,CASSLASGSSYNEQFF
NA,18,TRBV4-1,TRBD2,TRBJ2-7,TGCGCCAGCAGCCAAGAACCGGAGCTAGGTCCCCGGGAGGGCGAGCAGTACTTC,CASSQEPELGPREGEQYF
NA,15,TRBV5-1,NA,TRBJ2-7,TGCGCCAGCAGCTTGGCCCGGGGGTCTTCCTACGAGCAGTACTTC,CASSLARGSSYEQYF
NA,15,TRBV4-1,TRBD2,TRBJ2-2,TGCGCCAGCAGGCCAAGCGGGAGCGGGACCGGGGAGCTGTTTTTT,CASRPSGSGTGELFF
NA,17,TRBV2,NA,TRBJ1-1,TGTGCCAGCAGTGAAATTGGGCAAACCCTTCGACACACTGAAGCTTTCTTT,CASSEIGQTLRHTEAFF
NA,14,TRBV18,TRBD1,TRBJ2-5,TGTGCCAGCTCACCTCGGGACAGACAAGAGACCCAGTACTTC,CASSPRDRQETQYF
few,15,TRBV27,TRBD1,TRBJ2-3,TGTGCCAGCAGTCTCGGGGACAGTCTCACAGATACGCAGTATTTT,CASSLGDSLTDTQYF
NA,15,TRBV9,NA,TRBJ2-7,TGTGCCAGCAGCGCCTCCGTGGGTAATAACTACGAGCAGTACTTC,CASSASVGNNYEQYF
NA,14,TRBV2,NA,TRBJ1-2,TGTGCCAGCAGTGTGCTAGGTGGGCGGGGAGGCTACACCTTC,CASSVLGGRGGYTF
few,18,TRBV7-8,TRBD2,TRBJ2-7,TGTGCCAGCAGCTTTTTAGCGGGACGAAGCCTAGGGAACTACGAGCAGTACTTC,CASSFLAGRSLGNYEQYF
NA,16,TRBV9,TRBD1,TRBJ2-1,TGTGCCAGCAGCCCCCACACAGGGGTGGTTGGCAATGAGCAGTTCTTC,CASSPHTGVVGNEQFF
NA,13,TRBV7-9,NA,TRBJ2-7,TGTGCCAGCACCCTGACCGAATCGGGCGAGCAGTACTTC,CASTLTESGEQYF
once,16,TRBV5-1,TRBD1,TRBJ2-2,TGCGCCAGCAGCTTGGTTGGGACAGCGAACACCGGGGAGCTGTTTTTT,CASSLVGTANTGELFF
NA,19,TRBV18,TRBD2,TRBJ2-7,TGTGCCAGCTCACCCATGCAGGTGGTAGCGGGAGGTGGGTCCTACGAGCAGTACTTC,CASSPMQVVAGGGSYEQYF
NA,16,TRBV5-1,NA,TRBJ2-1,TGCGCCAGCAGCTTGGGGGTGGTAGCGGCCTACAATGAGCAGTTCTTC,CASSLGVVAAYNEQFF
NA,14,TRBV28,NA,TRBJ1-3,TGTGCCAGCGGTCTTGCTGGTTCGTCGCGCACCATATATTTT,CASGLAGSSRTIYF
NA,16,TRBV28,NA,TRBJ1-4,TGTGCCAGCAGTTTAGCTGGCCTCGCAACTAATGAAAAACTGTTTTTT,CASSLAGLATNEKLFF
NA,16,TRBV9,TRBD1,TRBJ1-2,TGTGCCAGCAGCGTCAATCGTCCGGGACAGGGGTTTGGCTACACCTTC,CASSVNRPGQGFGYTF
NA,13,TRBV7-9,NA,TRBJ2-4,TGTGCCAGCAGCCCCCTGACAGCCTCACTTCAGTACTTC,CASSPLTASLQYF
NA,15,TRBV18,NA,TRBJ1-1,TGTGCCAGCTCACCCCCATCACTTTTGAACACTGAAGCTTTCTTT,CASSPPSLLNTEAFF
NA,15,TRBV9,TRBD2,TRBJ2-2,TGTGCCAGCAGCGTAGGCGGGGGGAACACCGGGGAGCTGTTTTTT,CASSVGGGNTGELFF
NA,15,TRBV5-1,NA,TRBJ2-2,TGTGCCAGCAGCTTGGTACGGATTGATGGCGGGGAGCTGTTTTTT,CASSLVRIDGGELFF
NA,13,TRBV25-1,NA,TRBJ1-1,TGTGCCAGCAGTGAACCCCCTGACACTGAAGCTTTCTTT,CASSEPPDTEAFF
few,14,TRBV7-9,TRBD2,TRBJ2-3,TGTGCCAGCAGCTCCGGACTAGCCTCAGATACGCAGTATTTT,CASSSGLASDTQYF
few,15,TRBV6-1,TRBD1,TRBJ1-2,TGTGCCAGCATCGACGGGACAGGGCTTAGCTATGGCTACACCTTC,CASIDGTGLSYGYTF
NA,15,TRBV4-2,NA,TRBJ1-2,TGTGCCAGCAGCCAAGATTGGCACAGGGCGGACGGCTACACCTTC,CASSQDWHRADGYTF
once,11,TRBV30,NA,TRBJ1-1,TGTGCCTGGGGCCCGAACACTGAAGCTTTCTTT,CAWGPNTEAFF
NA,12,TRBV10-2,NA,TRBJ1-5,TGCGCCAGCGCCGACAGAGATCAGCCCCAGCATTTT,CASADRDQPQHF
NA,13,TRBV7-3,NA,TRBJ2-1,TGTGCCAGCAGCTTATACGGTTACAATGAGCAGTTCTTC,CASSLYGYNEQFF
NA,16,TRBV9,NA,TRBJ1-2,TGTGCCAGCAGCAACCAGGGCCGTCAGGGTTACTATGGCTACACCTTC,CASSNQGRQGYYGYTF
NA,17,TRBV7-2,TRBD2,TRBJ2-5,TGTGCCAGCAGCTTAGTTGTCGGGTTGTCTAGCGGGAGTTCTCAGTACTTC,CASSLVVGLSSGSSQYF
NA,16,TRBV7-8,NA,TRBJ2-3,TGTGCCAGCAGCTTAGCCTCCGCGACTAGCACAGATACGCAGTATTTT,CASSLASATSTDTQYF
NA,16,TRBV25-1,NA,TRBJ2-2,TGTGCCAGCAGTGGACAGGACCACTCGAACACCGGGGAGCTGTTTTTT,CASSGQDHSNTGELFF
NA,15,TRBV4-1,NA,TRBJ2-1,TGCGCCAGCAGCCAAGAGAACAGCGGGTACAATGAGCAGTTCTTC,CASSQENSGYNEQFF
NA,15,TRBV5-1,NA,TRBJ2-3,TGCGCCAGCAGCTTGGATCCGAGCGGGCTTGATACGCAGTATTTT,CASSLDPSGLDTQYF
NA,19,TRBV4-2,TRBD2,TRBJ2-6,TGTGCCAGCAGCCAGGAAGCACCGGGACTAGCATCTGGGGCCAACGTCCTGACTTTC,CASSQEAPGLASGANVLTF
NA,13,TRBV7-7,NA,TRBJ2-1,TGTGCCAGCAGCTTAGGGAGGTTTAATGAGCAGTTCTTC,CASSLGRFNEQFF
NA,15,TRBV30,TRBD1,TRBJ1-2,TGTGCCTGGAGTATAGGGACAGGGGGTTTCTATGGCTACACCTTC,CAWSIGTGGFYGYTF
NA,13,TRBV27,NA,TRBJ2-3,TGTGCCAGCAGTTTCCGAGACACAGATACGCAGTATTTT,CASSFRDTDTQYF
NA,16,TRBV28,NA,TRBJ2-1,TGTGCCAGCAGGTCACAGGTGGGGGGCTCCTACAATGAGCAGTTCTTC,CASRSQVGGSYNEQFF
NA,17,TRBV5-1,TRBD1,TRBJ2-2,TGCGCCAGCAGCTTGGCTAAATCCGACAGGGTGGCCGGGGAGCTGTTTTTT,CASSLAKSDRVAGELFF
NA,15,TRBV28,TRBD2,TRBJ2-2,TGTGCCAGCGCCGGGACTAGCGGGAACACCGGGGAGCTGTTTTTT,CASAGTSGNTGELFF